The source of this T cell receptor beta chain is a study of blood T cell repertoires in COVID-19 (dated by TCRdb to 2018 to 2020). About the investigation overall: The collaborator samples originated in the United States, Italy and Spain and spanned the acute and convalescent phases of COVID-19. Deeply sampled blood TCRbeta repertoires from subjects exposed to, actively infected with, or recovered from COVID-19 were included in the dataset. The prospective study material was composed of cDNA or gDNA derived from T cells, B-cell-depleted T cells, or PBMCs. The repertoires were released in a freely available public database meant as a resource for research on the immune response to SARS-CoV-2. Samples came from the ongoing ImmuneRACE study (first 160 participants) plus 1,254 subjects from 6 global collaborators. HLA class I and class II types, where available, came from metadata supplied by the sample provider rather than from assay-based typing. The sample metadata nearly always contained a de-identified subject ID, COVID-19 status, age in years and sex.

Overall study results and their limits: Clinical and demographic metadata were provided uncurated, with the amount varying by source and participant.

Samples from volunteer blood donors who had recovered from COVID-19 were contributed by a second Seattle source. Collaborating institutions collected whole blood in K2EDTA tubes following their own protocols. For TCRbeta analysis, collaborators shipped samples as frozen whole blood, isolated PBMCs, or DNA extracted from either of those sample types. The immunoSEQ Assay, a bias-controlled multiplex PCR, was used to amplify TCRbeta CDR3 regions from genomic DNA. The original methods were these. The number of nucleated cells in each sample was estimated by amplification of reference gene primers within the assay. To quantify the absolute abundance of each unique TCRbeta CDR3 rearrangement, sequence reads were collapsed and filtered. For each sample, productive Simpson clonality was calculated as the square root of Simpson's diversity index over productive rearrangements. This immuneACCESS table, as held by TCRdb, lists in-frame sequences with V and J called but not all clones. Of the missing ones, under half trace to an unresolved V gene in checked studies; the others have no known cause. V, J and clone size derive from that table, while D and trimming were established from the DNA sequence. Present in this sample are 250,000 or so clones, 88% of which were seen just once. The ten largest clonotypes hold about 0.99% of the sample.

CDR1 and CDR2 were assigned from the germline V gene (reference sequence) as SEHNR and FQNEAQ. Trimmed from V: 4 bases; trimmed from J: 8 bases; junction bases lacking a gene match: 7. Reading from cysteine to phenylalanine, the CDR3 counts 14 amino acids. The only DNA kept is the CDR3, 42 bases in frame from the first base. About this clone: This clone's antigen is unknown. One base away there is no much larger clone; base qualities are not given.

The clonotype was recovered from a woman aged 40 to 50 who had recovered from COVID-19. This sequence uses TRBV7-9 and TRBJ2-1; 8 of the junction bases match TRBD2. The sequencing input was peripheral blood. The CDR3 here reads CASSSWGLGHEQFF. The nucleotide sequence is TGTGCCAGCAGCTCCTGGGGACTAGGGCATGAGCAGTTCTTC.